The TCR beta chain described here comes from a study of T cell responses to AZD1222 COVID-19 vaccine. On this clone itself: Its antigen is not identified.

General observations from the study: Epitopes outside B.1.351 and B.1.1.7 mutated regions reportedly drew nearly half of spike TCRs.

Libraries were prepared by immunoSEQ multiplex PCR; TCRdb keeps only in-frame clonotypes and omits some of them. The profile shows 150,000 to 200,000 clones, more than 75% of them singletons. This CDR3 comprises 15 residues. Trimming took off 2 bases at V and 6 bases at J, with 14 bases between the two ends. Germline values: CDR1 SGHRS, CDR2 YFSETQ. The J gene is TRBJ2-2, the V gene TRBV5-1; tentatively, D is TRBD2 (6 bases). The sequencing here drew on peripheral blood, taken 28 days after the second AZD1222 dose. This receptor was taken from an adult who received the AZD1222 COVID-19 vaccine. The CDR3 DNA sequence: TGCGCCAGCAGCTTCAGCGGGTCCGGGTCCGGGGAGCTGTTTTTT. The encoded protein is CASSFSGSGSGELFF.